The 6 T cell receptor beta chains listed next were all sequenced from one sample in a study of cytomegalovirus exposure and HLA in healthy donors. Use of 60 Vbeta and 13 Jbeta primers characterized the PCR. Sequencing was performed with immunoSEQ multiplex PCR; in TCRdb, only in-frame clones are kept and a portion is missing. Of some 150,000 clones listed, 70% to 80% are singletons. Source material: PBMCs. Receptor source: a man younger than 35 in good health and CMV-seropositive.

The V and J genes are TRBV6-4 and TRBJ2-1, with 10 nucleotides matching TRBD2. V lost 0 bases to trimming and J lost 5 bases; unmatched junction nucleotides: 1. The CDR3 runs 15 residues. Germline CDR1 is MRHNA and CDR2 is SNTAGT. CDR3 nucleotides: TGTGCCAGCAGTGACTCGACTAGCGGGCACAATGAGCAGTTCTTC. This gives the protein CASSDSTSGHNEQFF.

V and J are TRBV5-4 and TRBJ1-3; D is unclear. CDR1 and CDR2 (germline): SGHNT, YYREEE (reference sequence). The CDR3 extends over 13 amino acids. V was trimmed by 4 bases and J by 8 bases, leaving 13 bases between them. The DNA of the CDR3 is TGTGCCAGCAGCCAACTACCCGGAGACACCATATATTTT. As protein: CASSQLPGDTIYF.

The chain joins TRBV6-5 to TRBJ2-7; 8 bases are a match to TRBD2. This CDR3 contains 16 residues. The V gene end was trimmed by 2 bases and the J gene end by 2 bases; junction bases not matched to a gene: 8. The V gene's germline CDR1 is MNHEY and CDR2 SVGAGI. The CDR3 reads CASSYRGLAGTYEQYF. CDR3 in DNA: TGTGCCAGCAGTTACCGAGGACTAGCTGGCACCTACGAGCAGTACTTC.

In DNA, the CDR3 is TGTGCCAGCAGCCGGACAGGGTATGAGTATGGCTACACCTTC. Translating gives CASSRTGYEYGYTF. The J gene is TRBJ1-2, the V gene TRBV6-1; TRBD1 aligns across 8 bases. CDR3 size: 14 residues. V dropped 6 bases and J dropped 5; count of bases not matched to a gene: 8. The germline gives CDR1 MNHNS, CDR2 SASEGT.

The DNA of the CDR3 is TGTGCCAGCTCACCCCGACAGGGAAACCAAGAGACCCAGTACTTC. Encoded protein: CASSPRQGNQETQYF. The chain is built from TRBV18 and TRBJ2-5; 7 nucleotides line up with TRBD1. V gave up 3 bases and J gave up 0 bases; unmatched junction bases: 4. The CDR3 loop spans 15 amino acids. The germline CDR1 and CDR2 sequences are KGHSH and LQKENI.

The chain couples TRBV27 to TRBJ2-1; D is unclear. The CDR3 totals 15 residues. Looked up from germline, CDR1 is MNHEY and CDR2 is SMNVEV (reference sequence). V was trimmed by 3 bases and J by 4 bases, leaving 13 bases between them. The CDR3 DNA is TGTGCCAGCAGTTTCAGTCCGCCTTATTACAATGAGCAGTTCTTC. This gives the protein CASSFSPPYYNEQFF.